Presented here are 6 T cell receptor beta chains from one specimen sequenced in a study of shared clonotypes between healthy human individuals (dated by TCRdb to 2020 to 2021). Libraries came from the immunoSEQ multiplex PCR assay. TCRdb took over this immuneACCESS table, retaining in-frame rearrangements with V and J assigned. Such tables are incomplete; in checked studies, under half of the missing clones stem from an unresolved V gene, and the remainder is unexplained. The sample contains 950,000 to 1,100,000 clones, roughly 70% of them found a single time. Of the sample, over 1.3% falls within the top ten clones. Sample: memory CD4+ T cells sorted from blood. What the cell subset or site label conveys for this sample: CD45RA-negative fraction. The source of these receptors is a man between 18 and 29 years old in good health.

This chain joins TRBV15 and TRBJ2-1, with 7 bases fitting TRBD2. This CDR3 contains 17 residues. V was pared by 1 base and J by 7 bases, with 13 bases of the junction left unmatched. The V gene's germline CDR1 is LNHNV and CDR2 YYDKDF (reference sequence). Here the CDR3 reads CATSRGGRTRESNEQFF. CDR3 in DNA: TGTGCCACCAGCAGAGGGGGCAGGACTAGGGAATCGAATGAGCAGTTCTTC.

V gene TRBV6-5 combines with J gene TRBJ2-4, with D hard to call. The length of the CDR3 is 14 residues. Germline V gene lookup returns CDR1 MNHEY and CDR2 SVGAGI. Trimming cost V 7 bases and J 6 bases, with 16 bases left between them. For the CDR3, the DNA is TGTGCCAGCACCTCCGGCCGAGGCAGAAACATTCAGTACTTC. It codes for CASTSGRGRNIQYF.

This chain connects TRBV13 to TRBJ2-3; 13 bases are shared with TRBD2. The CDR3 is 16 residues long. V shed 4 bases, J shed 2 bases, and the junction held 3 bases outside the gene matches. Germline loops: CDR1 PRHDT, CDR2 FYEKMQ (reference sequence). The CDR3 loop reads CASSWGLAGLTDTQYF. The CDR3, as DNA: TGTGCCAGCAGCTGGGGACTAGCGGGACTCACAGATACGCAGTATTTT.

V and J are TRBV7-9 and TRBJ2-3, with 11 bases that match TRBD2. The CDR3 length is 16 residues. Trimming cost V 11 bases and J 2 bases; bases outside gene matches: 12. CDR1 is SEHNR and CDR2 is FQNEAQ in the germline V gene (reference sequence). CDR3: CAGALSGRANTDTQYF. CDR3 coding DNA: TGTGCCGGAGCACTTAGCGGGAGGGCTAACACAGATACGCAGTATTTT.

The chain joins TRBV18 to TRBJ2-7; 7 bases fit TRBD1. The CDR3 has 15 amino acids. V lost 6 bases to trimming and J lost 4 bases; unmatched junction nucleotides: 12. Germline V gene data show CDR1 as KGHSH and CDR2 as LQKENI. The CDR3 spells CASSTLGTDFYEQYF. In DNA form, the CDR3 reads TGTGCCAGCTCGACTCTCGGGACAGATTTTTACGAGCAGTACTTC.

For this clone: Additional DNA sequences in this sample encode the identical CDR3. V usage is TRBV19 and J usage is TRBJ2-6, with TRBD2 as a possible D gene (6 bases). In germline, CDR1 is LNHDA, CDR2 SQIVND (reference sequence). Trimming shortened V by 5 bases and J by 0 bases, and 8 bases separated the two germline ends. The CDR3 consists of 15 residues. The CDR3 nucleotides are TGTGCCAGTAGTGGAGGGAGCTCTGGGGCCAACGTCCTGACTTTC. Encoded protein: CASSGGSSGANVLTF.